The T cell receptor beta chain under discussion was sequenced for a study of blood T cell repertoires in COVID-19. Overall study context: The United States, Italy and Spain provided the acute and convalescent COVID-19 samples. Sample material is recorded as cDNA or gDNA derived from T cells, B-cell-depleted T cells, or PBMCs.

Original analysis: How many nucleated cells were present was estimated from reference gene primer amplification. The table came from immunoSEQ multiplex PCR; TCRdb's copy has only in-frame clones and leaves some out. The D gene and trimming were derived from the DNA, and the V and J assignments and clone size from that table. The sample includes about 64,000 clones, about 88% of them seen just once. This CDR3 has 16 amino acids. In germline, CDR1 is LNHDA, CDR2 SQIVND (reference sequence). The V and J ends lost 7 bases and 5 bases, in that order; junction bases with no gene match: 12. Input material: peripheral blood. The sequence was obtained from a man between 65 and 85 years old with acute or convalescent COVID-19. The V call is TRBV19, the J call TRBJ1-5; 9 nucleotides match TRBD1. The CDR3 reads CASTRLDRGRHQPQHF. The CDR3 DNA reads as TGTGCCAGTACCCGCCTGGACAGGGGCAGGCATCAGCCCCAGCATTTT.